This TCR beta chain was documented in a study of blood T cell repertoires in COVID-19. The overall study: PBMCs, B-cell-depleted T cells, or T cells provided the cDNA or gDNA that made up the material.

J was trimmed by 2 bases and V by 6 bases; bases with no gene match: 4. Germline loops: CDR1 SNHLY, CDR2 FYNNEI. This CDR3 has 15 amino acids. Sequencing used immunoSEQ multiplex PCR; TCRdb keeps in-frame clones, though not all of them. The sample carries around 270,000 clones, about 90% recorded once. This TCR was recovered from a woman aged 50 to 60 with acute or convalescent COVID-19. V usage is TRBV2 and J usage is TRBJ1-3, with 10 nucleotides matching TRBD1. Sequencing input: peripheral blood. The chain's CDR3 is CASRAGQGAGNTIYF. The CDR3 nucleotides read TGTGCCAGCAGGGCTGGACAGGGGGCTGGAAACACCATATATTTT.